The source of this TCR beta chain is a study of HIV-infected patients and healthy controls (dated by TCRdb to 2013 to 2016). About the investigation overall: The study asked whether deep sequencing of the TCR repertoire from small blood samples of HIV patients could detect immune perturbation and reconstitution.

Whole blood was used without cell fractionation, so the repertoire reflected all unsorted peripheral T cells. As controls, ten healthy donors without infection were sampled, and about 40% of the ten donors were sampled a second time roughly 3 months later. For RNA extraction, an approximately 2.3 ml sample of peripheral blood was drawn into Tempus tubes. Residual genomic DNA was removed with the TURBO-DNase kit and globin mRNA was depleted with GLOBINclear. Reverse transcription of 500 ng RNA was performed with SuperScript III using primers directed against the alpha and beta constant regions. Separate libraries for the alpha and beta chains were generated through chain-specific third strand synthesis that incorporated multiplexing indices. In the protocol, all rearrangements within a chain were amplified with a single primer pair so that primer bias was avoided, and molecular barcodes were added to each cDNA molecule. The SP2 sequencing primer site and a random hexamer were carried on a 5' RACE adapter, to which purified cDNA was joined by T4 RNA Ligase 1. Second strand synthesis was performed with Phusion polymerase and primed from the SP2 site, and slow temperature ramps were applied to favor optimal annealing. The 12-nucleotide barcode on each molecule comprised two random hexamer sequences, both introduced before amplification and concatenated. A brief initial PCR introduced P5 and P7 adapter elements together with a second index, and a roughly 25-cycle amplification PCR using P5s and P7 primers was subsequently performed. Libraries received roughly 26 PCR cycles in total, were quantified on a Qubit, sized on a Bioanalyzer, and diluted to approximately 4 nM. The normalized libraries were sequenced on an Illumina MiSeq using 2 x 250 paired-end kits. Into around 9.4 ul Tris-Cl, the reverse transcription reactions were eluted following cleanup on MinElute columns. Adapter ligations were incubated for 23 hours at 16 degrees C and subsequently purified with AMPure XP beads at a 1:1 ratio. On the study's bioinformatics: A modified Decombinator processed the demultiplexed FASTQ files and output V, J, insert and barcode information. Sequences sharing a barcode but differing from the dominant sequence were discarded as errors, and barcodes clustered at Levenshtein distance 3 were counted to estimate original cDNA molecules. For downstream analyses, the R packages ineq, vegan, igraph and RCytoscape were used, along with IMGT nomenclature and CDR3 definitions. V gene usage was computed over distinct sequences, each TCR counted once to avoid skew from clonal expansion. Whenever two unique CDR3 amino acid sequences within a donor differed by a single Levenshtein edit, similarity networks linked them. Published HIV-specific CDR3s (roughly 92 alpha, 550 to 850 beta) and CMV-specific CDR3s (under 14 alpha, roughly 250 beta) were assembled and queried against the repertoires. Random subsampling to size-matched repertoires showed patients' decreased diversity was not caused by their lower sequence numbers. The raw public data were reprocessed by TCRdb itself: fastp quality trimming at Q25, MiXCR clonotype calling, in-frame beta chains only. Rows with a matching CDR3 protein are joined into one entry that keeps the most common DNA and genes. TCRdb assigned the V and J calls; the authors' analysis was not used. The table for this sample lists 8,500 to 11,000 distinct CDR3 sequences; roughly 8% of them were counted only once. The ten largest make up roughly 3.6% of the sample.

On the study overall, not on this receptor specifically: HIV-infected repertoires showed significantly elevated mean Gini indices relative to controls, which possibly reflects oligoclonality. Differing numbers of distinct sequences in patients and controls hindered comparison, and size-matching assigned excessive weight to rare events in the HIV-infected data. Processing included only sixteen HIV-infected individuals, and this was regarded by the authors as a major limit on how widely the findings apply. During therapy, HIV-associated CDR3s significantly decreased in frequency, while CMV-associated CDR3s did not change significantly, though most became more frequent. In size-matched repertoire data, the apparent post-therapy recovery of the Gini index in HIV-infected patients was not replicated. Healthy controls shared more CDR3s between individuals than HIV+ patients, by Jaccard index and by count of highly shared sequences. MAIT cell alpha-chain CDR3s were found at high frequency in healthy controls but were severely depleted in HIV+ repertoires. Healthy control repertoires showed roughly threefold more distinct CDR3s and higher Shannon diversity than untreated HIV+ repertoires. The study did not determine donor HLA types. Alpha-beta chain pairing was not determined in the samples. Eight alpha and eight beta V genes showed significantly different mean usage between HIV-infected patients and controls. The dynamics of distinct T-cell subpopulations could not be separated, and sequencing depth was restricted, because whole blood was used. The observed differences in diversity could not be explained by the slight differences in age and sex profiles between the study cohorts.

A remark on this clonotype: Its antigen is unknown. No base quality information exists; no much larger clone differs at one position.

The sample consisted of blood. The sequence was obtained from an adult in good health.

The bases are TGTGCCAGCAGCCAAGTCCCCTACGAGCAGTACTTC. This codes for CASSQVPYEQYF. The rearrangement joined TRBV3-1 to TRBJ2-7, with no confidently assigned D gene. The CDR3 covers 12 residues, taking in both the cysteine and the phenylalanine. The kept DNA is CDR3 alone, 36 bases in frame from the first base. V lost 1 base and J lost 2 bases; the stretch between them is 3 bases long. Per the germline V gene (reference sequence), LGHDT is the CDR1 and YNNKEL is the CDR2.